Listed below are T cell receptor beta chains from one sample, sequenced in a study of blood T cells in healthy people across ages. One entry per CDR3 protein, called by TCRdb with MiXCR from the 5' RACE reads. The table has around 1.7 million distinct CDR3 sequences, approximately 28% seen once. Material for sequencing was blood. These receptors were taken from a woman under 40 in good health. The CDR3 runs from the conserved cysteine through the conserved F or W. D genes are given only for firm matches. A clone size is listed for some rows: how often the clone was seen (once, few, many), or a class if it is expanded.

clone size: few; J gene: TRBJ1-2; D gene: .; V gene: TRBV12-3/TRBV12-4; CDR3 protein: CASSFRVGAGYGYTF; CDR3 DNA: TGTGCCAGCAGTTTCAGGGTCGGGGCAGGTTATGGCTACACCTTC
clone size: few; J gene: TRBJ1-1; D gene: .; V gene: TRBV20-1; CDR3 protein: CSARVAGIRNTEAFF; CDR3 DNA: TGCAGTGCTAGAGTGGCCGGGATCCGGAACACTGAAGCTTTCTTT
clone size: few; J gene: TRBJ2-3; D gene: .; V gene: TRBV4-1; CDR3 protein: CASSQDFTGRTDTQYF; CDR3 DNA: TGCGCCAGCAGCCAAGATTTTACAGGTCGCACAGATACGCAGTATTTT
clone size: many; J gene: TRBJ2-1; D gene: .; V gene: TRBV20-1; CDR3 protein: CSALGTSTDNEQFF; CDR3 DNA: TGCAGTGCCCTCGGGACATCGACGGACAATGAGCAGTTCTTC
clone size: few; J gene: TRBJ2-3; D gene: .; V gene: TRBV7-9; CDR3 protein: CASSQPGPRGDTQYF; CDR3 DNA: TGTGCCAGCAGCCAACCGGGACCCCGGGGAGATACGCAGTATTTT
clone size: .; J gene: TRBJ2-5; D gene: .; V gene: TRBV5-1; CDR3 protein: CASSLRGPAEETQYF; CDR3 DNA: TGCGCCAGCAGCTTGCGGGGCCCAGCGGAAGAGACCCAGTACTTC
clone size: few; J gene: TRBJ1-1; D gene: .; V gene: TRBV10-3; CDR3 protein: CAISESWETEAFF; CDR3 DNA: TGTGCCATCAGTGAGTCGTGGGAGACTGAAGCTTTCTTT
clone size: .; J gene: TRBJ1-2; D gene: .; V gene: TRBV27; CDR3 protein: CATRSGDNGHTF; CDR3 DNA: TGTGCCACCCGATCAGGGGACAATGGCCACACCTTC
clone size: .; J gene: TRBJ1-4; D gene: TRBD1; V gene: TRBV7-2; CDR3 protein: CASSWGAPGGEKLFF; CDR3 DNA: TGTGCCAGCAGCTGGGGGGCACCAGGGGGGGAAAAACTGTTTTTT
clone size: .; J gene: TRBJ1-5; D gene: .; V gene: TRBV6-1; CDR3 protein: CASKEGSLGNQPQHF; CDR3 DNA: TGTGCCAGCAAGGAAGGGAGTTTGGGCAATCAGCCCCAGCATTTT
clone size: .; J gene: TRBJ2-3; D gene: .; V gene: TRBV12-3/TRBV12-4; CDR3 protein: CASSSALGYARADTQYF; CDR3 DNA: TGTGCCAGCTCATCGGCTCTGGGCTATGCGAGAGCAGATACGCAGTATTTT
clone size: few; J gene: TRBJ1-1; D gene: TRBD1; V gene: TRBV2; CDR3 protein: CASRESTGVDLNTEAFF; CDR3 DNA: TGTGCCAGCCGAGAGTCGACAGGGGTGGATTTAAACACTGAAGCTTTCTTT
clone size: few; J gene: TRBJ2-1; D gene: TRBD2; V gene: TRBV7-2; CDR3 protein: CASSSNRLAGGQQFF; CDR3 DNA: TGTGCCAGCAGTTCGAACCGACTAGCGGGAGGGCAGCAGTTCTTC
clone size: many; J gene: TRBJ1-2; D gene: .; V gene: TRBV3-1; CDR3 protein: CASSQDAGGGYGYTF; CDR3 DNA: TGCGCCAGCAGCCAAGATGCGGGAGGAGGGTATGGCTACACCTTC
clone size: once; J gene: TRBJ2-1; D gene: .; V gene: TRBV12-3/TRBV12-4; CDR3 protein: CASSQTRDSYEQFF; CDR3 DNA: TGTGCCAGCAGTCAGACGCGTGACTCCTACGAGCAGTTCTTC
clone size: few; J gene: TRBJ2-1; D gene: .; V gene: TRBV29-1; CDR3 protein: CSVGSRDERFF; CDR3 DNA: TGCAGCGTTGGCTCACGCGATGAGCGGTTCTTC
clone size: .; J gene: TRBJ2-1; D gene: TRBD2; V gene: TRBV7-2; CDR3 protein: CASTLGSGGDNNEQFF; CDR3 DNA: TGTGCCAGCACCCTAGGGAGCGGGGGGGATAACAATGAGCAGTTCTTC
clone size: few; J gene: TRBJ1-4; D gene: TRBD1; V gene: TRBV11-2; CDR3 protein: CASSYLTGGAPNEKLFF; CDR3 DNA: TGTGCCAGCAGCTATCTGACAGGGGGCGCCCCTAATGAAAAACTGTTTTTT
clone size: .; J gene: TRBJ1-6; D gene: .; V gene: TRBV5-1; CDR3 protein: CASSFDTFRSNSPLHF; CDR3 DNA: TGCGCCAGCAGCTTCGACACGTTTCGTTCTAATTCACCCCTCCACTTT
clone size: few; J gene: TRBJ2-1; D gene: TRBD2; V gene: TRBV9; CDR3 protein: CASSGGTSGFSYNEQFF; CDR3 DNA: TGTGCCAGCAGCGGGGGGACTAGCGGGTTTTCCTACAATGAGCAGTTCTTC
clone size: .; J gene: TRBJ2-5; D gene: .; V gene: TRBV2; CDR3 protein: CANKRGEETQYF; CDR3 DNA: TGTGCCAATAAAAGGGGAGAAGAGACCCAGTACTTC
clone size: .; J gene: TRBJ2-7; D gene: TRBD1; V gene: TRBV10-2; CDR3 protein: CASSGQTGTGRYEQYF; CDR3 DNA: TGCGCCAGCAGTGGCCAGACCGGGACAGGGCGCTACGAGCAGTACTTC
clone size: many; J gene: TRBJ1-1; D gene: TRBD1; V gene: TRBV20-1; CDR3 protein: CSARTGDTEAFF; CDR3 DNA: TGCAGTGCTAGGACAGGGGACACTGAAGCTTTCTTT